These 31 T cell receptor beta chains were all obtained from the same sample, sequenced in a study of control samples from healthy donors and cancer patients. Some clones are missing from TCRdb's copy, which holds only in-frame ones; the method was immunoSEQ multiplex PCR. The table records 100,000 to 150,000 clones, about 88% of them present only once. Sequencing was carried out using blood. These receptor sequences come from a man over 45 in good health.

The J gene is TRBJ2-3, the V gene TRBV5-1, with D perhaps matching TRBD1 (6 bases). Trimming took off 2 bases at V and 4 bases at J, with 11 bases between the two ends. Per the germline V gene, CDR1 is SGHRS and CDR2 is YFSETQ. The CDR3 totals 14 residues. The CDR3 reads CASSLGTQADTQYF. Written as DNA, the CDR3 is TGCGCCAGCAGCTTAGGGACACAAGCAGATACGCAGTATTTT.

The chain is built from TRBV5-1 and TRBJ2-1; D could derive from TRBD1 or TRBD2 (5 bases each). The CDR3 is 16 amino acids. Germline lookup yields CDR1 SGHRS and CDR2 YFSETQ. Deletions cut 4 bases from V and 8 bases from J, with 22 bases between. The CDR3 nucleotides read TGCGCCAGCAGCCCGATGGTAGGGCCGGGGCTCGATGAGCAGTTCTTC. Its translation: CASSPMVGPGLDEQFF.

The chain carries TRBV18 and TRBJ1-3; 7 bases agree with TRBD1. The CDR3 is made up of 17 amino acids. With 6 bases clipped from V and 0 bases from J, the junction kept 11 bases outside the gene matches. The germline V gene encodes CDR1 KGHSH and CDR2 LQKENI. CDR3 sequence reads: CASSPGLAGGSGNTIYF. In DNA form, the CDR3 reads TGTGCCAGCTCTCCCGGATTGGCAGGGGGCTCTGGAAACACCATATATTTT.

The chain has TRBV28 and TRBJ2-5, with D possibly being TRBD1 (5 bases). The CDR3 covers 14 residues. Looked up from germline, CDR1 is MDHEN and CDR2 is SYDVKM. The V and J ends lost 4 bases and 6 bases respectively, with 15 bases between them. The CDR3 DNA follows: TGTGCCAGCAGTTCACACCAGGGTGGGCAGACCCAGTACTTC. Its translation is CASSSHQGGQTQYF. The entire variable domain, with the rest obtained from reference TRBV28 and TRBJ2-5, is as follows: DVKVTQSSRYLVKRTGEKVFLECVQDMDHENMFWYRQDPGLGLRLIYFSYDVKMKEKGDIPEGYSVSREKKERFSLILESASTNQTSMYLCASSSHQGGQTQYFGPGTRLLVL.

This clone was seen only a few times. The J gene is TRBJ2-7, the V gene TRBV29-1, with TRBD1 matching over 8 bases. V was clipped by 4 bases and J by 1 base; unmatched bases: 6. Per germline, CDR1 SQVTM and CDR2 ANQGSEA. The length of the CDR3 is 14 residues. CDR3 residues: CSVGSRGLSYEQYF. The CDR3 nucleotides are TGCAGCGTTGGTAGCAGGGGGCTTTCCTACGAGCAGTACTTC.

The J gene is TRBJ2-7, the V gene TRBV25-1; the D is unclear. V gave up 2 bases and J gave up 1 base, with 12 bases separating them. The CDR3 has 15 residues. From germline, CDR1 is MGHDK and CDR2 SYGVNS. The CDR3, as DNA: TGTGCCAGCAGTGAACCGGGTGGGATGTCCTACGAGCAGTACTTC. Translation gives CASSEPGGMSYEQYF.

This clone has just one count. The CDR3, as DNA: TGTGCCAGCAGCCTCGAGGGATTTAACTATGGCTACACCTTC. It translates to CASSLEGFNYGYTF. This chain uses TRBV6-5 with TRBJ1-2; D ambiguous. Germline V gene lookup returns CDR1 MNHEY and CDR2 SVGAGI. V was trimmed by 6 bases and J by 1 base, leaving 12 bases between them. There are 14 residues in the CDR3.

The CDR3 loop is CAGLRQGLYEQYF. The CDR3 DNA reads TGCGCCGGTCTCAGACAGGGCCTCTACGAGCAGTACTTC. The rearrangement uses TRBV10-1 and TRBJ2-7; 7 bases align to TRBD1. V gave up 11 bases and J gave up 3 bases; unmatched junction bases: 10. Per germline, CDR1 WNHNN and CDR2 SYGVQD (reference sequence). The CDR3 consists of 13 residues.

The chain employs TRBV7-6 and TRBJ2-2, with 7 bases that match TRBD2. Trimming removed 2 bases from V and 0 bases from J; junction bases left unmatched: 6. Germline V gene lookup returns CDR1 SGHVS and CDR2 FNYEAQ. This CDR3 contains 17 residues. The CDR3 spells CASSLTPSGTNTGELFF. CDR3 nucleotide sequence: TGTGCCAGCAGCTTAACGCCTAGCGGAACGAACACCGGGGAGCTGTTTTTT.

The rearrangement joins TRBV10-3 to TRBJ1-2; 9 positions match TRBD1. Germline CDR1 reads ENHRY; CDR2 reads SYGVKD. The CDR3 spans 16 residues. J was trimmed by 8 bases and V by 6 bases; bases with no gene match: 16. Written as DNA, the CDR3 is TGTGCCATCAGACCGGGACAGGGAACTCAGATCACCGGCTACACCTTC. It codes for CAIRPGQGTQITGYTF.

The chain links TRBV7-8 to TRBJ2-3; possible D gene TRBD1, 6 bases. The CDR3 is made up of 11 amino acids. Germline V gives CDR1 SGHVS, CDR2 FQNEAQ. V was clipped by 3 bases and J by 11 bases, with 9 bases between them. CDR3 nucleotide sequence: TGTGCCAGCAGCTTTACAGGGAAGCAGTATTTT. Its translation is CASSFTGKQYF.

The genes are TRBV3-1 (or the pseudogene TRBV3-2) and TRBJ1-2; unclear D gene. Looked up from germline, CDR1 is LGHDT and CDR2 is YNNKEL (reference sequence). Trimming left V 5 bases short and J 7 bases short, with 14 bases between. The CDR3 consists of 13 residues. CDR3 DNA sequence: TGTGCCAGCAGCAGGGAGGGATTGAGTGGCTACACCTTC. It encodes CASSREGLSGYTF.

This clone was counted a single time. This chain uses TRBV6-5 with TRBJ2-5; 10 nucleotides align to TRBD2. Germline V gene data show CDR1 as MNHEY and CDR2 as SVGAGI. The V segment lost 10 bases and the J segment 5 bases; nucleotides outside the gene matches: 7. CDR3 length: 13 amino acids. The CDR3 spells CATVAGGGETQYF. DNA for the CDR3: TGTGCCACAGTAGCGGGGGGCGGGGAGACCCAGTACTTC.

The table lists this clone with a count of one. The rearrangement uses TRBV11-2 and TRBJ2-3; no clear D. Germline V gene lookup returns CDR1 SGHAT and CDR2 FQNNGV. Deletions cut 0 bases from V and 7 bases from J, with 8 bases between. This CDR3 has 13 residues. The CDR3 sequence: CASSLDPRNTQYF. DNA of the CDR3: TGTGCCAGCAGCTTAGATCCTCGAAATACGCAGTATTTT.

This sequence joins TRBV6-5 and TRBJ1-5, with 8 bases fitting TRBD1. The V and J ends lost 8 bases and 7 bases, in that order; junction bases with no gene match: 7. This CDR3 comprises 13 residues. In germline, CDR1 is MNHEY, CDR2 SVGAGI. In nucleotides, the CDR3 is TGTGCCAGCGTTCAGACAGGGGTGCAGCCCCAGCATTTT. Its translation: CASVQTGVQPQHF.

V usage is TRBV2 and J usage is TRBJ2-3, with 9 bases lining up with TRBD2. J was trimmed by 3 bases and V by 8 bases; bases with no gene match: 9. Germline V gene data show CDR1 as SNHLY and CDR2 as FYNNEI. The CDR3 contains 15 residues. In DNA, the CDR3 is TGTGCCAGCCTAGCTAGCGGGGCCTCAACAGATACGCAGTATTTT. The encoded protein is CASLASGASTDTQYF. Variable domain in full (rest from reference TRBV2 and TRBJ2-3): EPEVTQTPSHQVTQMGQEVILRCVPISNHLYFYWYRQILGQKVEFLVSFYNNEISEKSEIFDDQFSVERPDGSNFTLKIRSTKLEDSAMYFCASLASGASTDTQYFGPGTRLTVL.

This chain connects TRBV11-2 to TRBJ1-1; a weak D match, TRBD1 (5 bases). V was shortened by 4 bases and J by 4 bases, with 13 bases between the two germline ends. CDR3 length: 14 residues. Germline values: CDR1 SGHAT, CDR2 FQNNGV. Here the CDR3 reads CASSSPGRGTEAFF. The DNA for the CDR3 is TGTGCCAGCAGCTCTCCGGGTAGGGGCACTGAAGCTTTCTTT.

This chain uses TRBV19 with TRBJ1-1; tentative D call: TRBD1 (5 bases). The CDR3 is 14 residues long. Trimming took off 5 bases at V and 3 bases at J, with 13 bases between the two ends. CDR1 and CDR2 (germline): LNHDA, SQIVND (reference sequence). The CDR3, as DNA: TGTGCCAGTAGTTCCACAGGTGGGGACACTGAAGCTTTCTTT. Translated, it gives CASSSTGGDTEAFF.

The rearrangement links TRBV5-1 to TRBJ2-1; D may be TRBD2 (6 bases). The CDR3 contains 11 residues. The germline gives CDR1 SGHRS, CDR2 YFSETQ. V gave up 6 bases and J gave up 9 bases, with 10 bases separating them. CDR3 protein: CASTSGVEQFF. DNA for the CDR3: TGCGCCAGCACCTCGGGGGTTGAGCAGTTCTTC.

The chain couples TRBV27 to TRBJ1-4; D gene uncertain. The CDR3 runs 14 residues. Trimming pared 1 base from V and 3 bases from J, leaving 6 bases between. Germline loops: CDR1 MNHEY, CDR2 SMNVEV (reference sequence). In nucleotides, the CDR3 is TGTGCCAGCAGTTTATTTAGTTCTAATGAAAAACTGTTTTTT. Amino acid sequence: CASSLFSSNEKLFF.

The chain uses TRBV7-9 and TRBJ1-1; D ambiguous. CDR1 and CDR2 from the germline V gene are SEHNR and FQNEAQ (reference sequence). CDR3 length: 14 residues. Trimming took off 1 base at V and 3 bases at J, with 9 bases between the two ends. The CDR3 DNA is TGTGCCAGCAGCTTAGACCCCGGGGACACTGAAGCTTTCTTT. Protein product: CASSLDPGDTEAFF.

This chain connects TRBV10-3 to TRBJ1-1, with no clear D. The CDR3 loop spans 12 amino acids. Germline CDR1 ENHRY, CDR2 SYGVKD. V was clipped by 4 bases and J by 4 bases, with 7 bases between them. In DNA form, the CDR3 reads TGTGCCATCAGTGGGGCACCCACTGAAGCTTTCTTT. Protein product: CAISGAPTEAFF.

The CDR3 DNA follows: TGTGCCAGCAGTCCCGACAGTATCCTTGAACCCCTCCACTTT. Its protein product is CASSPDSILEPLHF. The gene calls are TRBV6-5 and TRBJ1-6; D possibly corresponds to TRBD1 (5 bases). The CDR3 consists of 14 residues. Germline-derived CDR1 and CDR2 are MNHEY and SVGAGI. V gave up 5 bases and J gave up 12 bases, with 17 bases separating them.

The V gene is TRBV4-2, the J gene TRBJ2-1; TRBD2 is a possible D gene (6 bases). The V end was cut by 1 base, the J end by 0 bases, with 7 bases between. CDR1 LGHNA and CDR2 YNFKEQ come from the germline V gene. The CDR3 extends over 15 amino acids. CDR3 nucleotide sequence: TGTGCCAGCAGCCAAGGGAGGGGCTCCTACAATGAGCAGTTCTTC. Translation gives CASSQGRGSYNEQFF.

The chain links TRBV7-9 to TRBJ1-2, with TRBD1 as a possible D gene (5 bases). Germline lookup yields CDR1 SEHNR and CDR2 FQNEAQ (reference sequence). This CDR3 spans 14 amino acids. V was cut by 6 bases and J by 0 bases, with 11 bases left in between. The DNA for the CDR3 is TGTGCCAGCAGTGTTGCAGGGACTAACTATGGCTACACCTTC. This gives the protein CASSVAGTNYGYTF.

This chain joins TRBV3-1 (or the pseudogene TRBV3-2) and TRBJ1-6, with TRBD1 as a possible D gene (6 bases). This CDR3 is 13 amino acids long. The V and J ends lost 4 bases and 11 bases respectively, with 12 bases between them. CDR1 and CDR2 (germline): LGHDT, YNNKEL (reference sequence). In DNA form, the CDR3 reads TGTGCCAGCAGCCCGACTGGGACAACACCCCTCCACTTT. Residues: CASSPTGTTPLHF.

This chain links TRBV4-1 with TRBJ1-6, with D perhaps TRBD1 (6 bases). With 1 base removed from V and 6 bases from J, the gap between germline ends came to 16 bases. The CDR3 sequence is 17 residues long. Germline assignment: CDR1 MGHRA and CDR2 YSYEKL. CDR3 sequence reads: CASSQGGGQLGNSPLHF. CDR3 nucleotides: TGCGCCAGCAGCCAAGGCGGCGGACAGTTAGGTAATTCACCCCTCCACTTT.

The chain links TRBV10-3 to TRBJ1-4; 7 nucleotides line up with TRBD1. Unmatched junction bases numbered 2, after V lost 0 bases and J lost 7 bases. This CDR3 is 14 amino acids long. In germline, CDR1 is ENHRY, CDR2 SYGVKD. The CDR3 bases are TGTGCCATCAGTGAGTCAGGGGGCGGTGAAAAACTGTTTTTT. Translating it yields CAISESGGGEKLFF.

V usage is TRBV28 and J usage is TRBJ1-1; 10 bases fit TRBD1. The germline gives CDR1 MDHEN, CDR2 SYDVKM. V shed 2 bases, J shed 4 bases, and the junction held 4 bases outside the gene matches. The CDR3 contains 15 residues. This CDR3 is CASSLLWTGGTEAFF. The CDR3 DNA reads TGTGCCAGCAGTTTACTCTGGACAGGGGGCACTGAAGCTTTCTTT. The full variable domain, completed using reference TRBV28 and TRBJ1-1, is DVKVTQSSRYLVKRTGEKVFLECVQDMDHENMFWYRQDPGLGLRLIYFSYDVKMKEKGDIPEGYSVSREKKERFSLILESASTNQTSMYLCASSLLWTGGTEAFFGQGTRLTVV.

This clone was picked up a small number of times. V is TRBV29-1 and J is TRBJ2-1, with TRBD1 matching 9 bases. Looked up from germline, CDR1 is SQVTM and CDR2 is ANQGSEA. The CDR3 covers 13 residues. The trim removed 7 bases at V and 9 bases at J, leaving 10 bases unmatched. The CDR3 bases are TGCAGCGCCGGGACAGGGACAGGTGGTGAGCAGTTCTTC. Encoded protein: CSAGTGTGGEQFF.

The sample holds one count of this clone. The V call is TRBV11-3, the J call TRBJ1-2; no clear D. Germline V lookup: CDR1 SGHNT, CDR2 YENEEA. The CDR3 is made up of 14 amino acids. Trimming stripped 1 base from V and 4 bases from J, with 10 bases between. CDR3 sequence: CASSLGSSPYGYTF. As DNA, the CDR3 is TGTGCCAGCAGCTTAGGTTCGTCGCCCTATGGCTACACCTTC.